The T cell receptor beta chain described here comes from a study of graft-versus-host responses after intestinal transplantation. Study-level background: All recipients were transplanted with multivisceral, liver-intestinal, or isolated intestinal grafts. Each patient got anti-thymocyte globulin induction, then tacrolimus and steroids for roughly 3 years. General study points: Among circulating GvH clones, peak levels were associated with early post-transplant declines in HvG clones. Investigators detected GvH clones in recipient marrow, with some emerging earlier in ileum or blood.

About this clone itself: What it binds is unknown.

This CDR3 comprises 16 residues. CDR1 and CDR2 from the germline V gene are SGHRS and YFSETQ. J lost 4 bases, V lost 7 bases, and 12 bases had no gene match. The table came from immunoSEQ multiplex PCR; TCRdb's copy has only in-frame clones and leaves some out. In the table there are about 82,000 clones, 90% to 95% of which are singletons. V usage is TRBV5-1 and J usage is TRBJ1-1; TRBD1 matches 11 bases. The receptor was derived from a human donor who received an intestinal transplant. Source: unstimulated CD4+ T cells sorted from spleen or lymph node cells, taken before intestinal transplant. CDR3 region: CASVPGTGGRGTEAFF. The CDR3 DNA follows: TGCGCCAGCGTGCCCGGGACAGGGGGGCGAGGCACTGAAGCTTTCTTT.